What follows are 18 T cell receptor beta chains derived from one specimen sequenced in a study of blood T cell repertoires in COVID-19. Data came from immunoSEQ multiplex PCR; TCRdb stores just in-frame clones and leaves some out. This table holds over 100,000 clones, about 85% found once. Sequenced sample: peripheral blood. The source is a man at least 80 years old with acute or convalescent COVID-19.

This clone was recorded only once. V and J are TRBV2 and TRBJ2-1; TRBD1 agrees at 10 bases. The CDR3 contains 16 residues. V lost 6 bases to trimming and J lost 13 bases; unmatched junction nucleotides: 18. Germline assignment: CDR1 SNHLY and CDR2 FYNNEI. As DNA, the CDR3 is TGTGCCAGCAGACACCCGGGACAGGGGACGACCATACAACAGTTCTTC. Translated: CASRHPGQGTTIQQFF.

A remark on this clone: Other DNA sequences in the same sample also yield this CDR3. The chain is built from TRBV9 and TRBJ2-7, with D possibly matching TRBD1 (6 bases). V was pared by 0 bases and J by 3 bases, with 10 bases between. CDR3 size: 14 residues. Germline V CDR1 and CDR2: SGDLS, YYNGEE. The CDR3 here is CASSVGDTHYEQYF. CDR3 coding DNA: TGTGCCAGCAGCGTAGGGGACACTCACTACGAGCAGTACTTC.

The chain carries TRBV18 and TRBJ2-7, with 7 bases identical to TRBD1. This CDR3 comprises 12 residues. V gave up 3 bases and J gave up 5 bases; unmatched junction bases: 1. CDR1 and CDR2 (germline): KGHSH, LQKENI. CDR3 nucleotide sequence: TGTGCCAGCTCACCGACAGGGAACGAGCAGTACTTC. It specifies CASSPTGNEQYF.

V usage is TRBV27 and J usage is TRBJ1-2; D gene unclear. The CDR3 has 15 residues. From germline, CDR1 is MNHEY and CDR2 SMNVEV (reference sequence). V shed 0 bases and J shed 0 bases, with 8 bases lying between them. DNA of the CDR3: TGTGCCAGCAGTTTATCGAGCGGGACTAACTATGGCTACACCTTC. It translates to CASSLSSGTNYGYTF.

The CDR3: CASSVGPRETQYF. In nucleotides, the CDR3 is TGTGCCAGCAGCGTGGGCCCCCGGGAGACCCAGTACTTC. The chain carries TRBV9 and TRBJ2-5; unclear D gene. CDR1 and CDR2 (germline): SGDLS, YYNGEE. This CDR3 has 13 residues. V lost 2 bases to trimming and J lost 5 bases, with 10 bases between them.

This clone is a singleton in its sample. CDR3 sequence (DNA): TGTGCCAGCAGCTTAGGACTTACCGGGGAGCTGTTTTTT. Protein: CASSLGLTGELFF. The chain uses TRBV11-3 and TRBJ2-2; D unresolved. The ends were cut back, 1 base at V and 5 bases at J, with 5 bases in the middle. Germline V lookup: CDR1 SGHNT, CDR2 YENEEA. The CDR3 runs 13 residues. Complete variable domain (other parts from reference TRBV11-3 and TRBJ2-2): EAGVVQSPRYKIIEKKQPVAFWCNPISGHNTLYWYLQNLGQGPELLIRYENEEAVDDSQLPKDRFSAERLKGVDSTLKIQPAELGDSAVYLCASSLGLTGELFFGEGSRLTVL.

This rearrangement joins TRBV6-5 to TRBJ2-7; possibly TRBD1 for D (5 bases). This CDR3 region has 12 residues. Germline CDR1 reads MNHEY; CDR2 reads SVGAGI. Trimming cost V 7 bases and J 3 bases, with 10 bases left between them. CDR3 in amino acids: CASTRRVYEQYF. CDR3 in DNA: TGTGCCAGCACGCGCAGGGTCTACGAGCAGTACTTC.

V gene TRBV5-1 combines with J gene TRBJ2-1; 12 positions match TRBD2. This CDR3 has 17 amino acids. The V segment lost 0 bases and the J segment 2 bases; nucleotides outside the gene matches: 3. The germline V gene has CDR1 SGHRS and CDR2 YFSETQ. The CDR3 region is CASSLGRTSGAYNEQFF. CDR3 coding DNA: TGCGCCAGCAGCTTGGGGCGGACTAGCGGGGCCTACAATGAGCAGTTCTTC.

The chain combines TRBV2 with TRBJ1-5; 9 nucleotides agree with TRBD1. The germline V gene encodes CDR1 SNHLY and CDR2 FYNNEI. Losses at the gene ends were 8 bases for V and 3 bases for J; bases not matched to a gene: 2. The CDR3 runs 13 residues. The CDR3 reads CASDRGNNQPQHF. The CDR3 region has the DNA TGTGCCAGCGACAGGGGGAACAATCAGCCCCAGCATTTT.

The chain combines TRBV28 with TRBJ2-7; a possible D gene is TRBD1 (6 bases). This CDR3 comprises 16 residues. CDR1 is MDHEN, CDR2 SYDVKM, per germline. V was pared by 6 bases and J by 3 bases, with 21 bases between. The CDR3 DNA reads as TGTGCCAGCAGACCTTCCCTGACAGGAAGGGACTACGAGCAGTACTTC. This sequence encodes CASRPSLTGRDYEQYF.

The rearrangement uses TRBV6-1 and TRBJ1-2; a weak D match, TRBD1 (6 bases). CDR3 size: 20 residues. The V gene's germline CDR1 is MNHNS and CDR2 SASEGT. V was shortened by 3 bases and J by 5 bases, with 31 bases between the two germline ends. The CDR3 reads CASSEPDYLSPTGQFYGYTF. The CDR3 nucleotides are TGTGCCAGCAGTGAGCCCGACTACCTAAGCCCTACTGGACAGTTTTATGGCTACACCTTC.

The rearrangement joins TRBV29-1 to TRBJ2-4, with 11 bases lining up with TRBD2. CDR3 length: 17 residues. The V gene's germline CDR1 is SQVTM and CDR2 ANQGSEA. Losses at the gene ends were 3 bases for V and 0 bases for J; bases not matched to a gene: 7. The CDR3 here is CSVEGTSGLLAKNIQYF. The CDR3 nucleotides read TGCAGCGTTGAGGGGACTAGCGGATTATTAGCCAAAAACATTCAGTACTTC.

V usage is TRBV11-1 and J usage is TRBJ1-1; D is possibly TRBD1 (6 bases). The V end lost 2 bases, the J end lost 9 bases, and 10 bases lay between the germline ends. CDR3 length equals 12 residues. Looked up from germline, CDR1 is SGHAT and CDR2 is FQDESV (reference sequence). CDR3 region: CASSLWQGKAFF. As DNA, the CDR3 is TGTGCCAGCAGCTTATGGCAGGGGAAAGCTTTCTTT.

The V call is TRBV5-5, the J call TRBJ1-6; the D is unclear. This CDR3 region has 13 residues. The V gene lost 0 bases and the J gene lost 10 bases, with 8 bases spanning the gap. The germline gives CDR1 SGHKS, CDR2 YYEKEE (reference sequence). The CDR3 nucleotides are TGTGCCAGCAGCTTGGTCAGGCTCTCACCCCTCCACTTT. Its translation: CASSLVRLSPLHF.

The chain is built from TRBV27 and TRBJ2-5, with D possibly TRBD2 on 6 matching bases. The CDR3 covers 16 residues. V was pared by 5 bases and J by 2 bases, with 18 bases between. Germline CDR1 reads MNHEY; CDR2 reads SMNVEV (reference sequence). The CDR3 DNA sequence: TGTGCCAGCAGTCGACTCCAGACTAGTAGGCAAGAGACCCAGTACTTC. Amino acid sequence: CASSRLQTSRQETQYF.

The chain recombines TRBV7-9 with TRBJ2-7; D is perhaps TRBD2 (6 bases). This CDR3 is 13 amino acids long. The germline gives CDR1 SEHNR, CDR2 FQNEAQ (reference sequence). V was clipped by 2 bases and J by 7 bases, with 12 bases between them. As DNA, the CDR3 is TGTGCCAGCAGCTTAACTCGGGGGTTTGAGCAGTACTTC. The encoded protein is CASSLTRGFEQYF.

The chain is built from TRBV9 and TRBJ2-1; the D gene is possibly TRBD2 (6 bases). Germline CDR1 SGDLS, CDR2 YYNGEE. The CDR3 sequence is 15 residues long. V lost 5 bases and J 7 bases, leaving 19 bases between the germline ends. The CDR3 here is CASSPRDFGINEQFF. The CDR3 DNA is TGTGCCAGCAGTCCCCGGGACTTTGGGATTAATGAGCAGTTCTTC.

The CDR3 is CATQLGRAFF. In nucleotides, the CDR3 is TGTGCCACCCAACTAGGAAGGGCTTTCTTT. This chain links TRBV2 with TRBJ1-1; D ambiguous. Trimming removed 10 bases at V and 11 bases at J, with 14 bases between. The CDR3 has 10 amino acids. Germline CDR1 SNHLY, CDR2 FYNNEI.